This T cell receptor beta chain was recorded in a study of cytomegalovirus exposure and HLA in healthy donors. Broader study findings: A later analysis showed that HLA-associated TCR beta chains had undergone more clonal expansion than equally common others.

The CDR3 spans 14 residues. Germline trimming cut 5 bases from V and 2 bases from J; bases unmatched to any gene: 3. Germline lookup yields CDR1 LNHDA and CDR2 SQIVND (reference sequence). Primers: 60 Vbeta forward and 13 Jbeta reverse. Clones were read by immunoSEQ multiplex PCR, and TCRdb kept only the in-frame ones, dropping some. This table has about 130,000 clones, 80% appearing once. In regard to this clone: What it binds is not known.

Sequencing was carried out using PBMCs. The chain recombines TRBV19 with TRBJ2-3, with 8 positions matching TRBD2. The TCR was taken from a man aged 30 to 45 in good health and CMV-seronegative. CDR3 region: CASSLAGSTDTQYF. In nucleotides, the CDR3 is TGTGCCAGTAGTCTAGCGGGTTCCACAGATACGCAGTATTTT.